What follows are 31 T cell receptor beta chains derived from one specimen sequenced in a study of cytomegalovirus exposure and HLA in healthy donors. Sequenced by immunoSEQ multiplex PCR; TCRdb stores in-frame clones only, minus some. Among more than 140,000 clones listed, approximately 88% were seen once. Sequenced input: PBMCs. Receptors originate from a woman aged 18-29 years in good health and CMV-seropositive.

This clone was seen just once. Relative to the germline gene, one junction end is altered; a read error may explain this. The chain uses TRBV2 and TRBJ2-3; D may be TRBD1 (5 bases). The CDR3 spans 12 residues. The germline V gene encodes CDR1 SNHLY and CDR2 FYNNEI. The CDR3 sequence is CASSEGGEVNIF. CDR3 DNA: TGTGCCAGCAGTGAAGGGGGCGAAGTGAATATTTTT.

The CDR3 DNA reads as TGCGCCAGACAGACAGGGCAATCCTACGAGCAGTACTTC. Its translation is CARQTGQSYEQYF. This chain connects TRBV10-1 to TRBJ2-7; 7 nucleotides match TRBD1. Trimming cost V 9 bases and J 1 base; bases outside gene matches: 6. The CDR3 runs to 13 residues. CDR1 and CDR2 from the germline V gene are WNHNN and SYGVQD (reference sequence).

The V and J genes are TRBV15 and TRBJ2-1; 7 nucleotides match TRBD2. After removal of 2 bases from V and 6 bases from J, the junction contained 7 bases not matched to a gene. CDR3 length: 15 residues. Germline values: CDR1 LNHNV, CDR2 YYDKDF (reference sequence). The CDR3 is CATSRSSGEFNEQFF. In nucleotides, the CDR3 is TGTGCCACCAGCAGATCTAGCGGAGAATTCAATGAGCAGTTCTTC. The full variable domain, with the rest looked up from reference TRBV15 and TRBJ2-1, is DAMVIQNPRYQVTQFGKPVTLSCSQTLNHNVMYWYQQKSSQAPKLLFHYYDKDFNNEADTPDNFQSRRPNTSFCFLDIRSPGLGDTAMYLCATSRSSGEFNEQFFGPGTRLTVL.

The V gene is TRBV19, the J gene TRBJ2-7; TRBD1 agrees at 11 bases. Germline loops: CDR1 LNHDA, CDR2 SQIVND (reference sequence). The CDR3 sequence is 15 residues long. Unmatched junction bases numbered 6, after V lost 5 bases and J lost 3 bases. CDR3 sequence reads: CASSPLGQGDYEQYF. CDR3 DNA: TGTGCCAGTAGTCCCCTGGGACAGGGGGACTACGAGCAGTACTTC.

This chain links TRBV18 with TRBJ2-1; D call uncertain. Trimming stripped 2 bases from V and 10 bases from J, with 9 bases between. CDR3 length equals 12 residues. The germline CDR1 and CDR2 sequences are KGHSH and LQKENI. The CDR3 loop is CASSPSVSEQFF. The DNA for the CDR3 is TGTGCCAGCTCACCATCGGTATCCGAGCAGTTCTTC.

This CDR3 is CASTLGGGRQSEQYF. DNA of the CDR3: TGTGCCAGCACCCTAGGCGGGGGGCGCCAGTCCGAGCAGTACTTC. The chain joins TRBV7-6 to TRBJ2-7; TRBD2 aligns across 8 bases. After removal of 7 bases from V and 6 bases from J, the junction contained 14 bases not matched to a gene. Germline lookup yields CDR1 SGHVS and CDR2 FNYEAQ. This CDR3 comprises 15 residues.

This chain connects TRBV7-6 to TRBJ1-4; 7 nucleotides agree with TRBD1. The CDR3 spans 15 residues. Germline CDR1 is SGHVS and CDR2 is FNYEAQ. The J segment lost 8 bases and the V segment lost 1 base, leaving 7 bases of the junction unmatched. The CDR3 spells CASSLVGTAKEKLFF. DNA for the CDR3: TGTGCCAGCAGCTTAGTTGGGACAGCGAAAGAAAAACTGTTTTTT.

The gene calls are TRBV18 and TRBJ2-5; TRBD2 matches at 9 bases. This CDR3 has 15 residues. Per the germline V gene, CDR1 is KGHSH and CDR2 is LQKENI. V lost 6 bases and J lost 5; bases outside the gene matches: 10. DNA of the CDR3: TGTGCCAGCTCCCTCAGTAGCGGGAGTCACGAGACCCAGTACTTC. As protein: CASSLSSGSHETQYF.

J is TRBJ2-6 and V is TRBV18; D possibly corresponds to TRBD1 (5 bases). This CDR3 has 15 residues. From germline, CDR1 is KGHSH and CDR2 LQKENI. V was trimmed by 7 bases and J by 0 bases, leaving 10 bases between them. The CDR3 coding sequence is TGTGCCAGCTTCCAAGGGGCCTCTGGGGCCAACGTCCTGACTTTC. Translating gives CASFQGASGANVLTF.

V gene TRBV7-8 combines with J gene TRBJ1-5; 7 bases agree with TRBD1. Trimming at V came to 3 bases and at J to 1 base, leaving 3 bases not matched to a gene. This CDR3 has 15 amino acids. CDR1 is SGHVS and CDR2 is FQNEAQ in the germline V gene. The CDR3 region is CASSFLRGSNQPQHF. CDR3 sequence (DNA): TGTGCCAGCAGCTTCCTCAGGGGGAGCAATCAGCCCCAGCATTTT. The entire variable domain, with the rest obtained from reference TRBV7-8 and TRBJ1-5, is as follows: GAGVSQSPRYKVAKRGQDVALRCDPISGHVSLFWYQQALGQGPEFLTYFQNEAQLDKSGLPSDRFFAERPEGSVSTLKIQRTQQEDSAVYLCASSFLRGSNQPQHFGDGTRLSIL.

The CDR3: CASSFSFAGVYEQYF. DNA for the CDR3: TGTGCCAGCAGTTTCTCCTTTGCGGGAGTCTACGAGCAGTACTTC. This chain uses TRBV28 with TRBJ2-7; 7 bases are shared with TRBD2. The germline V gene encodes CDR1 MDHEN and CDR2 SYDVKM. CDR3 length equals 15 residues. The V segment lost 3 bases and the J segment 3 bases; nucleotides outside the gene matches: 8. The entire variable domain, with the rest obtained from reference TRBV28 and TRBJ2-7, is as follows: DVKVTQSSRYLVKRTGEKVFLECVQDMDHENMFWYRQDPGLGLRLIYFSYDVKMKEKGDIPEGYSVSREKKERFSLILESASTNQTSMYLCASSFSFAGVYEQYFGPGTRLTVT.

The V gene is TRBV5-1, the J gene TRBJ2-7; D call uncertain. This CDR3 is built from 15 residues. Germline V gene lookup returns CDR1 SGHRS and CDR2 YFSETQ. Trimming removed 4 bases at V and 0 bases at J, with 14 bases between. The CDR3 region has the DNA TGCGCCAGCAGCCGCCAGGAAGATGGCTCCTACGAGCAGTACTTC. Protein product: CASSRQEDGSYEQYF.

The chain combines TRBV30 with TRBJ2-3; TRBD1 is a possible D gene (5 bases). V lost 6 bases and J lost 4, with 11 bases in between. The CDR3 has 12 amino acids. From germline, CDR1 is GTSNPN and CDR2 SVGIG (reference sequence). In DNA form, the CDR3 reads TGTGCCTGTGCCAAGGGGCCAGATACGCAGTATTTT. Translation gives CACAKGPDTQYF. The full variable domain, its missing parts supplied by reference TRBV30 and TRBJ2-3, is SQTIHQWPATLVQPVGSPLSLECTVEGTSNPNLYWYRQAAGRGLQLLFYSVGIGQISSEVPQNLSASRPQDRQFILSSKKLLLSDSGFYLCACAKGPDTQYFGPGTRLTVL.

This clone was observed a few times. CDR3 residues: CASGLGVAGELFF. The CDR3 nucleotides read TGTGCTAGTGGTTTGGGAGTCGCCGGGGAGCTGTTTTTT. The rearrangement joins TRBV12-5 to TRBJ2-2; D is undetermined. Germline V gene sequence: CDR1 LGHNT, CDR2 FRNRAP. This CDR3 is 13 amino acids long. The V and J ends lost 1 base and 6 bases respectively, with 6 bases between them.

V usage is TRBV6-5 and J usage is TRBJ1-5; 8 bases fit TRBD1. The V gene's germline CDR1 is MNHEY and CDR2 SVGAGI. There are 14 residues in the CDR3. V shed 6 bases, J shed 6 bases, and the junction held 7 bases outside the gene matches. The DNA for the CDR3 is TGTGCCAGCAGAGGACAGGGTCTGACTCAGCCCCAGCATTTT. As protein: CASRGQGLTQPQHF.

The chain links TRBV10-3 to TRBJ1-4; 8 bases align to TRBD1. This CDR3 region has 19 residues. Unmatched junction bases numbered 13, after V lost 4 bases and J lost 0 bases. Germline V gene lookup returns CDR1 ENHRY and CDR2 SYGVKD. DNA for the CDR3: TGTGCCATCAGTGGATTACCGGGACAGGCGGATGCAACTAATGAAAAACTGTTTTTT. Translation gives CAISGLPGQADATNEKLFF.

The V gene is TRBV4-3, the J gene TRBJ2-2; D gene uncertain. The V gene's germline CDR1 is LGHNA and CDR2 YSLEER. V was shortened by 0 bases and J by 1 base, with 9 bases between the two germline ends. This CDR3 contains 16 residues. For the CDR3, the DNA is TGCGCCAGCAGCCAAGATATGGGCCAGAACACCGGGGAGCTGTTTTTT. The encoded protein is CASSQDMGQNTGELFF.

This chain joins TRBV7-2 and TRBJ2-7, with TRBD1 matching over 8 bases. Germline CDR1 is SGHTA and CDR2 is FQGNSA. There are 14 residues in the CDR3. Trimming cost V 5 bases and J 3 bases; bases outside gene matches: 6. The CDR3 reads CASSARTGNYEQYF. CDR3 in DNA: TGTGCCAGCAGCGCCAGGACAGGGAACTACGAGCAGTACTTC.

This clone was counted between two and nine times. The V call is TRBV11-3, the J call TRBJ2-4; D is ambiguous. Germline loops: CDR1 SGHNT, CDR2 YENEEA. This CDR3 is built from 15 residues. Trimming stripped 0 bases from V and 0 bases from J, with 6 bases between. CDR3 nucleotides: TGTGCCAGCAGCTTAGACAGAATAGCCAAAAACATTCAGTACTTC. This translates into CASSLDRIAKNIQYF.

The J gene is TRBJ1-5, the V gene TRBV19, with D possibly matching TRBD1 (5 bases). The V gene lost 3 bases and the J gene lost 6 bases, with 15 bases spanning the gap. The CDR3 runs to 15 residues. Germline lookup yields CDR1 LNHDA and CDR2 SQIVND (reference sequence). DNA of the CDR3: TGTGCCAGTAGTATTTTTCTCGGCAGGGTTCAGCCCCAGCATTTT. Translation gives CASSIFLGRVQPQHF.

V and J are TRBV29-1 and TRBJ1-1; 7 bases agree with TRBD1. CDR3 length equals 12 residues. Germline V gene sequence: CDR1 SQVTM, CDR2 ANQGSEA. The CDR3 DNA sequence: TGCAGTGGGGGGACAGCCAACACTGAAGCTTTCTTT. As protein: CSGGTANTEAFF.

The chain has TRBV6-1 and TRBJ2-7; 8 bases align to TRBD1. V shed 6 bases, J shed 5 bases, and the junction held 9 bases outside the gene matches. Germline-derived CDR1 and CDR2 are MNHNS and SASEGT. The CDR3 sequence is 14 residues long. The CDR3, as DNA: TGTGCCAGCAGCGCAGGGGGCGGTCGGGACGAGCAGTACTTC. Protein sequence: CASSAGGGRDEQYF.

The CDR3 spells CASSPQGVANYGYTF. CDR3 sequence (DNA): TGTGCCAGCAGTCCCCAGGGGGTAGCTAACTATGGCTACACCTTC. The rearrangement links TRBV6-5 to TRBJ1-2, with 7 bases lining up with TRBD1. Trimming removed 5 bases from V and 0 bases from J; junction bases left unmatched: 6. CDR1 MNHEY and CDR2 SVGAGI come from the germline V gene. The CDR3 covers 15 residues.

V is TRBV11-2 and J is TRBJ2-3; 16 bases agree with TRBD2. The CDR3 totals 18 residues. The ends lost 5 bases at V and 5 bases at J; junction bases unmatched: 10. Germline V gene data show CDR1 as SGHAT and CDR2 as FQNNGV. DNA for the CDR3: TGTGCCAGCAGCCCGGGACTAGCGGGAGGGCCCTACATAGATACGCAGTATTTT. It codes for CASSPGLAGGPYIDTQYF.

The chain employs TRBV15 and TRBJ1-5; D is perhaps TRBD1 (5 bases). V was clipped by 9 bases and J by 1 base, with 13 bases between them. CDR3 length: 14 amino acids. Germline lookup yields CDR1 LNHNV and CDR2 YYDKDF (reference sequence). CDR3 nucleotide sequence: TGTGCCACAGGCCAGGGCGTGAGCAATCAGCCCCAGCATTTT. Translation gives CATGQGVSNQPQHF.

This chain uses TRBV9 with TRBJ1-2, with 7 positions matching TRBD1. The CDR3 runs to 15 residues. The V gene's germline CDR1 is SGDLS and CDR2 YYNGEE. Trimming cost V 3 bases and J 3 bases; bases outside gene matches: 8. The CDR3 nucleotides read TGTGCCAGCAGCGCCCGACAGGGAATTTACTATGGCTACACCTTC. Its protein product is CASSARQGIYYGYTF.

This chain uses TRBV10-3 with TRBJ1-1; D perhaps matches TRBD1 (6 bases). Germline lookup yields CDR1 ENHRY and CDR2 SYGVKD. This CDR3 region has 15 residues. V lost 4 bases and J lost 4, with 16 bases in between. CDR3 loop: CAISGGAGAGTEAFF. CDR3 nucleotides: TGTGCCATCAGTGGGGGTGCGGGGGCAGGCACTGAAGCTTTCTTT.

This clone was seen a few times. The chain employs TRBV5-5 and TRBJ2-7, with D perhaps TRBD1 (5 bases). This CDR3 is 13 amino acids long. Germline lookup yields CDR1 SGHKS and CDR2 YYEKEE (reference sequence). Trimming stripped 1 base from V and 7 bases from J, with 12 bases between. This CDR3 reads CASSLTGESEQYF. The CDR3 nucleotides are TGTGCCAGCAGCTTGACAGGTGAGAGTGAGCAGTACTTC. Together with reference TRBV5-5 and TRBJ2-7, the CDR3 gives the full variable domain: DAGVTQSPTHLIKTRGQQVTLRCSPISGHKSVSWYQQVLGQGPQFIFQYYEKEERGRGNFPDRFSARQFPNYSSELNVNALLLGDSALYLCASSLTGESEQYFGPGTRLTVT.

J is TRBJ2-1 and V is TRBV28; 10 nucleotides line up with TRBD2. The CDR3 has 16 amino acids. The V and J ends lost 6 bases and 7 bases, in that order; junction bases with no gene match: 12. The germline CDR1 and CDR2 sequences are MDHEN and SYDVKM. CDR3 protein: CASSPGGLARWNEQFF. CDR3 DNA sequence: TGTGCCAGCAGCCCCGGGGGACTAGCGAGATGGAATGAGCAGTTCTTC.

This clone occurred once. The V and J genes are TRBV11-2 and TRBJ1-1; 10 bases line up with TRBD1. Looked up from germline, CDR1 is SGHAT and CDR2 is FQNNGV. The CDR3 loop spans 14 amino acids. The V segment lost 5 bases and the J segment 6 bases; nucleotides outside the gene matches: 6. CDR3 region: CASSPGTGVAEAFF. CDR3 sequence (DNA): TGTGCCAGCAGCCCCGGGACAGGGGTCGCTGAAGCTTTCTTT. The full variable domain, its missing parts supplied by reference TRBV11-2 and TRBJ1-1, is EAGVAQSPRYKIIEKRQSVAFWCNPISGHATLYWYQQILGQGPKLLIQFQNNGVVDDSQLPKDRFSAERLKGVDSTLKIQPAKLEDSAVYLCASSPGTGVAEAFFGQGTRLTVV.

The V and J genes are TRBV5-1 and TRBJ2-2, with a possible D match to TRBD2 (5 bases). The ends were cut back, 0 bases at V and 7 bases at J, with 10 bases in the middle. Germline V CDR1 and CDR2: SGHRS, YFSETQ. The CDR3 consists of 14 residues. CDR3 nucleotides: TGCGCCAGCAGCTTGGCGCGTGCGGGCGGGGAGCTGTTTTTT. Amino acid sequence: CASSLARAGGELFF. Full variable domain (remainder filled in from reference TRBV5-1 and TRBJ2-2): KAGVTQTPRYLIKTRGQQVTLSCSPISGHRSVSWYQQTPGQGLQFLFEYFSETQRNKGNFPGRFSGRQFSNSRSEMNVSTLELGDSALYLCASSLARAGGELFFGEGSRLTVL.